Each of the 29 T cell receptor beta chains below was sequenced from the same sample in a study of cytomegalovirus exposure and HLA in healthy donors. PCR employed 60 Vbeta and 13 Jbeta primers. Profiled with immunoSEQ multiplex PCR; TCRdb holds only in-frame clones, not every one. The repertoire holds about 120,000 clones, 80% seen once, with 7.5% to 10% in the top ten. Sequencing used PBMCs. The source of these receptors is a female donor in good health and CMV-seropositive.

J is TRBJ1-1 and V is TRBV2; D is ambiguous. Germline lookup yields CDR1 SNHLY and CDR2 FYNNEI. This CDR3 comprises 14 residues. V dropped 3 bases and J dropped 8 bases, with 16 bases sitting between them. In DNA form, the CDR3 reads TGTGCCAGCAGTGACATTTCCAGACAAGGAGAAGCTTTCTTT. It is translated as CASSDISRQGEAFF.

This clone has a single count. The V gene is TRBV5-4, the J gene TRBJ2-2; D perhaps matches TRBD1 (8 bases). The CDR3 is 16 amino acids. The ends were cut back, 3 bases at V and 3 bases at J, with 15 bases in the middle. The germline V gene encodes CDR1 SGHNT and CDR2 YYREEE (reference sequence). For the CDR3, the DNA is TGTGCCAGCAGCTACAACAGGGGGGGTGACACCGGGGAGCTGTTTTTT. This gives the protein CASSYNRGGDTGELFF.

V is TRBV27 and J is TRBJ2-7; TRBD1 agrees at 7 bases. The CDR3 covers 13 residues. Germline lookup yields CDR1 MNHEY and CDR2 SMNVEV (reference sequence). Trimming took 8 bases from V and 5 from J; bases not matched to a gene: 9. The CDR3 loop is CASRRQGSNEQYF. CDR3 coding DNA: TGTGCCAGCCGAAGACAGGGTTCCAACGAGCAGTACTTC.

The chain recombines TRBV9 with TRBJ2-7, with 7 bases fitting TRBD2. Germline loops: CDR1 SGDLS, CDR2 YYNGEE. The junction had 6 bases not matched to a gene; V was cut back by 0 bases and J by 0 bases. This CDR3 contains 16 residues. CDR3 residues: CASSVGGRASSYEQYF. The CDR3 DNA sequence: TGTGCCAGCAGCGTAGGAGGGAGGGCTAGCTCCTACGAGCAGTACTTC. The full variable domain, its missing parts supplied by reference TRBV9 and TRBJ2-7, is DSGVTQTPKHLITATGQRVTLRCSPRSGDLSVYWYQQSLDQGLQFLIQYYNGEERAKGNILERFSAQQFPDLHSELNLSSLELGDSALYFCASSVGGRASSYEQYFGPGTRLTVT.

The rearrangement uses TRBV5-1 and TRBJ1-2, with a tentative D call TRBD1 (5 bases). CDR1 and CDR2 (germline): SGHRS, YFSETQ. The CDR3 is 18 amino acids. Trimming took 0 bases from V and 4 from J, leaving 22 bases between them. CDR3 sequence reads: CASSLAPQGGRLGYGYTF. CDR3 in DNA: TGCGCCAGCAGCTTGGCACCTCAGGGCGGCCGTCTAGGCTATGGCTACACCTTC.

The V and J genes are TRBV5-1 and TRBJ1-1; D is perhaps TRBD1 (5 bases). Germline V gene sequence: CDR1 SGHRS, CDR2 YFSETQ. V was pared by 9 bases and J by 0 bases, with 15 bases between. CDR3 size: 14 residues. DNA for the CDR3: TGCGCCACCTCGGCGGGACTCCTGAACACTGAAGCTTTCTTT. Protein: CATSAGLLNTEAFF.

Note on this clone: One junction end disagrees with the germline gene, perhaps due to a read error. The chain carries TRBV7-9 and TRBJ2-7; D is perhaps TRBD2 (7 bases). Germline V lookup: CDR1 SEHNR, CDR2 FQNEAQ (reference sequence). This CDR3 spans 12 amino acids. CDR3 residues: CSSSGTTRMAYF. CDR3 bases: TGTTCCAGCAGCGGGACAACGAGGATGGCGTACTTC.

The chain employs TRBV7-9 and TRBJ1-2; D perhaps matches TRBD1 (6 bases). Germline CDR1 and CDR2: SEHNR and FQNEAQ (reference sequence). The CDR3 length is 19 residues. Trimming pared 5 bases from V and 3 bases from J, leaving 28 bases between. DNA for the CDR3: TGTGCCAGCAGCCGATCTGCCCGACAGGTGGGGAGCTTGGACTATGGCTACACCTTC. This encodes CASSRSARQVGSLDYGYTF.

This chain joins TRBV30 and TRBJ2-3; 8 nucleotides agree with TRBD1. With V trimmed by 2 bases and J by 4 bases, 8 bases remained unmatched. The CDR3 has 15 amino acids. From germline, CDR1 is GTSNPN and CDR2 SVGIG (reference sequence). The CDR3 DNA is TGTGCCTGGAGTTCGACAGGGGTAGTGGCAGATACGCAGTATTTT. Protein sequence: CAWSSTGVVADTQYF.

The V gene is TRBV29-1, the J gene TRBJ2-1; TRBD2 agrees at 13 bases. This CDR3 spans 15 amino acids. The germline CDR1 and CDR2 sequences are SQVTM and ANQGSEA. The V gene end was trimmed by 3 bases and the J gene end by 4 bases; junction bases not matched to a gene: 3. The CDR3 region has the DNA TGCAGCGTTGAGGGGACTAGCGGGGTGTACAATGAGCAGTTCTTC. The encoded protein is CSVEGTSGVYNEQFF.

This clone appeared a few times. This chain uses TRBV7-2 with TRBJ1-1, with D possibly matching TRBD1 (5 bases). Trimming stripped 4 bases from V and 2 bases from J, with 8 bases between. The CDR3 runs 13 residues. Germline V lookup: CDR1 SGHTA, CDR2 FQGNSA. The CDR3 is CASSWTTNTEAFF. CDR3 sequence (DNA): TGTGCCAGCAGCTGGACAACAAACACTGAAGCTTTCTTT.

This chain links TRBV2 with TRBJ1-5; tentative D call: TRBD1 (5 bases). Germline CDR1 SNHLY, CDR2 FYNNEI. This CDR3 comprises 14 residues. V was pared by 1 base and J by 2 bases, with 6 bases between. CDR3 sequence reads: CASSEGQRNQPQHF. In DNA, the CDR3 is TGTGCCAGCAGTGAAGGACAGCGCAATCAGCCCCAGCATTTT.

The chain combines TRBV5-1 with TRBJ2-5, with D possibly matching TRBD1 (5 bases). The CDR3 contains 14 residues. The V and J ends lost 0 bases and 5 bases respectively, with 11 bases between them. The germline CDR1 and CDR2 sequences are SGHRS and YFSETQ. The CDR3 spells CASSLDRLRETQYF. The CDR3 DNA follows: TGCGCCAGCAGCTTGGACAGGTTACGGGAGACCCAGTACTTC.

The chain combines TRBV5-1 with TRBJ1-1; D gene unclear. Germline V gene data show CDR1 as SGHRS and CDR2 as YFSETQ. V was clipped by 1 base and J by 0 bases, with 10 bases between them. The CDR3 has 15 amino acids. This CDR3 reads CASSLPPPVNTEAFF. The DNA for the CDR3 is TGCGCCAGCAGCTTGCCGCCTCCAGTGAACACTGAAGCTTTCTTT.

CDR3 loop: CASSVYRDEGYGYTF. CDR3 coding DNA: TGTGCCAGCAGTGTATACAGGGATGAGGGCTATGGCTACACCTTC. The chain links TRBV28 to TRBJ1-2; possibly TRBD1 for D (6 bases). Trimming left V 5 bases short and J 4 bases short, with 17 bases between. Germline V CDR1 and CDR2: MDHEN, SYDVKM. This CDR3 is 15 amino acids long.

CDR3 DNA sequence: TGTGCCAGCAGCTTGCCGGGAACGGAAACTGAAGCTTTCTTT. It translates to CASSLPGTETEAFF. The genes are TRBV11-1 and TRBJ1-1, with no clear D. The CDR3 runs 14 residues. CDR1 SGHAT and CDR2 FQDESV come from the germline V gene (reference sequence). The V gene lost 3 bases and the J gene lost 5 bases, with 13 bases spanning the gap.

The chain combines TRBV14 with TRBJ2-1; D is unclear. The germline V gene has CDR1 SGHDN and CDR2 FVKESK. V lost 4 bases and J lost 6, with 7 bases in between. This CDR3 is 12 amino acids long. The chain's CDR3 is CASSPLGNEQFF. CDR3 coding DNA: TGTGCCAGCAGCCCGCTCGGCAATGAGCAGTTCTTC.

In its sample, this clone was seen a few times. V and J are TRBV10-3 and TRBJ2-3, with TRBD2 as a possible D gene (5 bases). CDR1 is ENHRY, CDR2 SYGVKD, per germline. The CDR3 is 13 residues long. Trimming left V 6 bases short and J 3 bases short, with 10 bases between. The CDR3, as DNA: TGTGCCATCAGACTAGGCTCGACAGATACGCAGTATTTT. It encodes CAIRLGSTDTQYF.

The V call is TRBV19, the J call TRBJ1-1; D is ambiguous. In germline, CDR1 is LNHDA, CDR2 SQIVND (reference sequence). CDR3 length: 16 amino acids. Between the trimmed V and J ends, which lost 3 bases and 11 bases, there was a span of 25 bases. DNA for the CDR3: TGTGCCAGTAGTATCCCATATTTAGGACGGGAGGTCTACGCTTTCTTT. It translates to CASSIPYLGREVYAFF.

This chain joins TRBV5-1 and TRBJ2-5, with 11 bases lining up with TRBD2. CDR3 length equals 17 residues. Unmatched junction bases numbered 7, after V lost 1 base and J lost 2 bases. Germline assignment: CDR1 SGHRS and CDR2 YFSETQ. CDR3 coding DNA: TGCGCCAGCAGCTTGCCAACTAGCGGGGGCCGACAAGAGACCCAGTACTTC. It codes for CASSLPTSGGRQETQYF.

V is TRBV10-3 and J is TRBJ1-3; D unclear. V was shortened by 2 bases and J by 2 bases, with 22 bases between the two germline ends. Germline-derived CDR1 and CDR2 are ENHRY and SYGVKD. The CDR3 totals 19 residues. CDR3 sequence: CAISEGPGTNREPGNTIYF. DNA of the CDR3: TGTGCCATCAGTGAGGGACCTGGAACCAACCGGGAACCTGGAAACACCATATATTTT.

The rearrangement links TRBV10-3 to TRBJ1-5; D not certain. The V gene's germline CDR1 is ENHRY and CDR2 SYGVKD. The CDR3 contains 15 residues. V lost 2 bases, J lost 3 bases, and 11 bases lay in between. Written as DNA, the CDR3 is TGTGCCATCAGTGAGACGGGGTTAGACAATCAGCCCCAGCATTTT. The encoded protein is CAISETGLDNQPQHF.

This chain joins TRBV7-8 and TRBJ2-7, with a possible D match to TRBD2 (6 bases). This CDR3 contains 15 residues. Germline lookup yields CDR1 SGHVS and CDR2 FQNEAQ. V was trimmed by 5 bases and J by 3 bases, leaving 17 bases between them. Here the CDR3 DNA reads TGTGCCAGCAGCCCATATCGGGGGTTGGGCTACGAGCAGTACTTC. This encodes CASSPYRGLGYEQYF.

The rearrangement links TRBV7-3 to TRBJ2-2, with D maybe TRBD2 (5 bases). The V gene's germline CDR1 is SGHTA and CDR2 FQGTGA. This CDR3 spans 14 amino acids. V was cut by 5 bases and J by 2 bases, with 9 bases left in between. In nucleotides, the CDR3 is TGTGCCAGCAGCCCAGGACTTAACACCGGGGAGCTGTTTTTT. Its translation is CASSPGLNTGELFF.

This sequence joins TRBV5-4 and TRBJ1-3; D possibly corresponds to TRBD1 (6 bases). CDR3 length equals 13 residues. CDR1 and CDR2 from the germline V gene are SGHNT and YYREEE (reference sequence). The germline V and J ends were trimmed by 2 bases and 4 bases, with 7 bases remaining between them. This chain's CDR3 is CASSFDRGNTIYF. The CDR3, as DNA: TGTGCCAGCAGCTTCGACAGGGGAAACACCATATATTTT.

The genes are TRBV6-1 and TRBJ1-6; D unclear. CDR3 length: 13 amino acids. The germline V gene encodes CDR1 MNHNS and CDR2 SASEGT. V lost 4 bases, J lost 8 bases, and 9 bases lay in between. The CDR3 coding sequence is TGTGCCAGCAGTGGTGGCATCGATTCACCCCTCCACTTT. This sequence encodes CASSGGIDSPLHF.

The chain is built from TRBV2 and TRBJ2-7; the D is unclear. The germline V and J ends were trimmed by 6 bases and 0 bases, with 6 bases remaining between them. CDR3 length: 12 residues. Germline CDR1 SNHLY, CDR2 FYNNEI. The CDR3 loop reads CASRQNSYEQYF. The CDR3, as DNA: TGTGCCAGCAGACAGAACTCCTACGAGCAGTACTTC. Looking up the rest from reference TRBV2 and TRBJ2-7 gives the full variable domain: EPEVTQTPSHQVTQMGQEVILRCVPISNHLYFYWYRQILGQKVEFLVSFYNNEISEKSEIFDDQFSVERPDGSNFTLKIRSTKLEDSAMYFCASRQNSYEQYFGPGTRLTVT.

The J gene is TRBJ2-2, the V gene TRBV5-1; possible D gene TRBD2, 7 bases. Trimming pared 4 bases from V and 1 base from J, leaving 23 bases between. The CDR3 covers 19 residues. Germline-derived CDR1 and CDR2 are SGHRS and YFSETQ. The CDR3 nucleotides are TGCGCCAGCAGCCCCCGGGTGGGCGGGGGACAATTGAACACCGGGGAGCTGTTTTTT. Translated: CASSPRVGGGQLNTGELFF.

In its sample, this clone was seen once. This rearrangement joins TRBV2 to TRBJ2-5; TRBD1 matches at 7 bases. The CDR3 has 14 residues. V gave up 6 bases and J gave up 3 bases; unmatched junction bases: 7. CDR1 is SNHLY, CDR2 FYNNEI, per germline. The CDR3 region is CASSPGTAEETQYF. CDR3 DNA: TGTGCCAGCAGCCCCGGGACAGCGGAAGAGACCCAGTACTTC.